This T cell receptor beta chain emerged from a study of glioma-infiltrating T cells. Amplification of TCR alpha and beta CDR3 regions from RNA used iRepertoire nested multiplex PCR. One-step reverse transcription and amplification started from around 100-400 ng of tissue mRNA or PBMC total RNA. Via MiXCR, TCRdb re-called the multiplex PCR reads, giving one row per CDR3 protein. The repertoire includes roughly 200,000 distinct CDR3 sequences, roughly 32% of them detected once, and 20% sits in the top ten. This clonotype was counted many times. The antigen remains unidentified. V gave up 6 bases and J gave up 4 bases; unmatched junction bases: 7. This CDR3 has 14 amino acids. The germline CDR1 and CDR2 sequences are MNHNS and SASEGT. General study findings and limits: Tissue-blood divergence was below expectation in non-neoplastic patients, above in gliomas.

The TCR originated in a human donor with low-grade glioma or glioblastoma, undergoing nonglioma brain surgery, or in good health (not recorded which). Sequencing was carried out using glioma tissue, nonneoplastic brain tissue, or PBMCs (not recorded which). The rearrangement links TRBV6-1 to TRBJ2-7, with 9 nucleotides matching TRBD1. The CDR3 here is CASREWTGEYEQYF. The DNA of the CDR3 is TGTGCCAGCAGAGAGTGGACAGGGGAATACGAGCAGTACTTC.